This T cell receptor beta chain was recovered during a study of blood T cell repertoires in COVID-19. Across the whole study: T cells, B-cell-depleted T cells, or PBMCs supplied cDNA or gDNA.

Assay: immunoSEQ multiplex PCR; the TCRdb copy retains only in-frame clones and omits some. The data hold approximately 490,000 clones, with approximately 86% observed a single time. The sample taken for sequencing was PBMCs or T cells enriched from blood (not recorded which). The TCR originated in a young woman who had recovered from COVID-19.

CDR3 DNA sequence: TGTGCCACCAGCAGAAAGGGAGACTATGGCTACACCTTC. Translated, it gives CATSRKGDYGYTF. This chain connects TRBV15 to TRBJ1-2, with D hard to call. The V end lost 2 bases, the J end lost 3 bases, and 7 bases lay between the germline ends. Per germline, CDR1 LNHNV and CDR2 YYDKDF (reference sequence). This CDR3 region has 13 residues.